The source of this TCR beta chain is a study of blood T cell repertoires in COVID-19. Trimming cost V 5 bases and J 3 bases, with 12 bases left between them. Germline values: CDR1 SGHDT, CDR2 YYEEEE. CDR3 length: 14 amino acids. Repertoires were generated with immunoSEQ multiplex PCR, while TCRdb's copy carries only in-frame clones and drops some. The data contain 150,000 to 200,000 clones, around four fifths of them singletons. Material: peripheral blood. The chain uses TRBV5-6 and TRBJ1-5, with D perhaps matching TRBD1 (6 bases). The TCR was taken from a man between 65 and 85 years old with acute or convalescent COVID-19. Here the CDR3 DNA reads TGTGCCAGCAGTTACGGACAGACCAATCAGCCCCAGCATTTT. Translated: CASSYGQTNQPQHF.